The 4 T cell receptor beta chains listed next were all sequenced from one sample in a study of CD8 T cells in Susac syndrome. RNA totalling roughly 0.5 to 1 ug underwent reverse transcription with random hexamers. Using its own MiXCR run on the immunoSEQ multiplex PCR reads, TCRdb lists one record per CDR3 protein. The table includes around 110,000 distinct CDR3 sequences, less than 95% detected once. Sequenced sample: CD8+ T cells from PBMCs. Receptor source: a human donor with Susac syndrome.

This clonotype was observed once. The chain joins TRBV7-3 to TRBJ1-2; 7 bases map to TRBD1. This CDR3 has 14 amino acids. The junction had 7 bases not matched to a gene; V was cut back by 5 bases and J by 4 bases. Germline lookup yields CDR1 SGHTA and CDR2 FQGTGA. The CDR3 DNA is TGTGCCAGCAGCAACTCCGGGACAGTCTATGGCTACACCTTC. Its protein is CASSNSGTVYGYTF.

The CDR3 sequence: CASSRGLAGGLTGELFF. The CDR3 DNA sequence: TGCGCCAGCAGCCGTGGACTAGCGGGGGGACTCACCGGGGAGCTGTTTTTT. This chain links TRBV5-1 with TRBJ2-2, with 14 bases lining up with TRBD2. Germline V gene sequence: CDR1 SGHRS, CDR2 YFSETQ. CDR3 length equals 17 residues. Germline trimming cut 4 bases from V and 4 bases from J; bases unmatched to any gene: 6.

The gene calls are TRBV4-2 and TRBJ2-5, with a possible D match to TRBD2 (6 bases). The CDR3 covers 13 residues. The germline CDR1 and CDR2 sequences are LGHNA and YNFKEQ. V lost 0 bases, J lost 4 bases, and 6 bases lay in between. The CDR3 nucleotides read TGTGCCAGCAGCCAAGAAGCGGGAGAGACCCAGTACTTC. This codes for CASSQEAGETQYF.

The rearrangement uses TRBV13 and TRBJ1-4, with D perhaps TRBD1 (6 bases). This CDR3 comprises 13 residues. V was pared by 3 bases and J by 7 bases, with 9 bases between. Germline V CDR1 and CDR2: PRHDT, FYEKMQ (reference sequence). CDR3: CASSFQGSEKLFF. The CDR3 DNA sequence: TGTGCCAGCAGCTTTCAGGGGAGTGAAAAACTGTTTTTT.